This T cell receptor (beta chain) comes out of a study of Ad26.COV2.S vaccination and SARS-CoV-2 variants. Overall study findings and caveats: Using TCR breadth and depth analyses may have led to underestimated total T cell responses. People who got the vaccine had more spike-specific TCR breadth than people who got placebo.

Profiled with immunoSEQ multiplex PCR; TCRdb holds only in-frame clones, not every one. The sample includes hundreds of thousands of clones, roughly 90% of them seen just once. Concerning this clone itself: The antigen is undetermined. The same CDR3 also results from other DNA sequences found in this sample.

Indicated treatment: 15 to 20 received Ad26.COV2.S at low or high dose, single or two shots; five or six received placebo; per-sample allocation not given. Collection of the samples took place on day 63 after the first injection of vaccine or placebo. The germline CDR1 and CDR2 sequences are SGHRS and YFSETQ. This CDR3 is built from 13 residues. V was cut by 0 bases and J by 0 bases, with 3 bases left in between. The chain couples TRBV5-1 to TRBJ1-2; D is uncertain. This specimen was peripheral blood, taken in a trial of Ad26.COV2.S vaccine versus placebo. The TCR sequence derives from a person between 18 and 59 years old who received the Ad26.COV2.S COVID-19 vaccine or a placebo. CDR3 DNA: TGCGCCAGCAGCTTGGATCCTAACTATGGCTACACCTTC. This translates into CASSLDPNYGYTF.